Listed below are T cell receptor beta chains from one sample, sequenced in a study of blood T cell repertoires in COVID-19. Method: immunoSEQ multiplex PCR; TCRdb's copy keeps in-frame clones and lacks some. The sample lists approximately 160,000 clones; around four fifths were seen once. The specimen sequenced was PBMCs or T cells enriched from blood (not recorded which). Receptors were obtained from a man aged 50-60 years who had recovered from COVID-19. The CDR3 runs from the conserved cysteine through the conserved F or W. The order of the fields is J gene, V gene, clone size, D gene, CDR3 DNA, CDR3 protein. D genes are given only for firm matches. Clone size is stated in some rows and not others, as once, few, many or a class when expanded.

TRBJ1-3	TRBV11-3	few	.	TGTGCCAGCAGCTTAGCCGGACACTTCAGCTCTGGAAACACCATATATTTT	CASSLAGHFSSGNTIYF
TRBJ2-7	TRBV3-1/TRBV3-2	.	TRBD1	TGTGCCAGCAGCCGACGGACAGGGGACGAGCAGTACTTC	CASSRRTGDEQYF
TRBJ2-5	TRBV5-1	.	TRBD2	TGCGCCAGCAGCCAGGGGACTAGCGGACAAGAGACCCAGTACTTC	CASSQGTSGQETQYF
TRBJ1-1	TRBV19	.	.	TGTGCCAGTAGTACATTTACAGATCTGGGCGCAGCTTTCTTT	CASSTFTDLGAAFF
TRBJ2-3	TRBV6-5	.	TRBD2	TGTGCCAGCAGGAGGACTAGCGGGTCCACAGATACGCAGTATTTT	CASRRTSGSTDTQYF
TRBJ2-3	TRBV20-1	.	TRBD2	TGCAGTGCTAGTCCGCGACTAGCGGGGCTCACGGATACGCAGTATTTT	CSASPRLAGLTDTQYF
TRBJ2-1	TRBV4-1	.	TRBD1	TGCGCCAGCAGCCAGGAACAGGGGGTATCCTACAATGAGCAGTTCTTC	CASSQEQGVSYNEQFF
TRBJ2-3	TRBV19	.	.	TGTGCCAGTAGCTCTCAGGGGCGCCCCACAGATACGCAGTATTTT	CASSSQGRPTDTQYF
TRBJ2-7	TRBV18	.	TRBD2	TGTGCCAGCTCAACGAGGCAGGGAGGGTTGGGAGAGCAGTACTTC	CASSTRQGGLGEQYF
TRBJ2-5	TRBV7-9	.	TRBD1	TGTGCCAGCAGCTTGGGACAGGGCAAAGAGACCCAGTACTTC	CASSLGQGKETQYF
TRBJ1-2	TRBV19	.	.	TGTGCCAGTAGTATAGCAGGAGTCGCCCGGGGGGCAAATGGCTACACCTTC	CASSIAGVARGANGYTF
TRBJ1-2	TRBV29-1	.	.	TGCAGCGTTGTACAGGGCGTAGGCTACACCTTC	CSVVQGVGYTF
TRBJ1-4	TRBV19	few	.	TGTGCCAGTAGTCCAGGGATGAAGGGCAAACTGTTTTTT	CASSPGMKGKLFF
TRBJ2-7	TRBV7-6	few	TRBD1	TGTGCCAGCAGAAAACCGGGACAGGGAATCCACGAGCAGTACTTC	CASRKPGQGIHEQYF
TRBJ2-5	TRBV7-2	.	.	TGTGCCAGCAGGGACTTTGGGGGGGGGCACGAGACCCAGTACTTC	CASRDFGGGHETQYF
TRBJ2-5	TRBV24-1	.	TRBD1	TGTGCCACCAGTGATTTGCAGGGACAGGGGGAAGAGACCCAGTACTTC	CATSDLQGQGEETQYF
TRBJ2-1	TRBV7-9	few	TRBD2	TGTGCCAGCAGCTTGGGAGGGGCGGGTGAGCAGTTCTTC	CASSLGGAGEQFF
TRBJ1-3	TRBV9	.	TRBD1	TGTGCCAGCAGCGTCGACCCGGGACAGGGAAGGGGCGGAAACACCATATATTTT	CASSVDPGQGRGGNTIYF
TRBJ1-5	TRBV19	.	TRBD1	TGTGCCAGTAGTATTATAGGGGACAGGGGGCGAGGTAGCAATCAGCCCCAGCATTTT	CASSIIGDRGRGSNQPQHF
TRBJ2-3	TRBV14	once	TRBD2	TGTGCCAGCAGCCCCGCTTCGGGACTAGCGGGGGTAAGCACAGATACGCAGTATTTT	CASSPASGLAGVSTDTQYF
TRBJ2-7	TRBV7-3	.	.	TGTGCCAGCAGCTTAAATTTAGGGGGATCGCTGTACTTC	CASSLNLGGSLYF
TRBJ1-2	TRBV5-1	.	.	TGCGCCAGCAGCTTGGCCGAGAATACCTATGGCTACACCTTC	CASSLAENTYGYTF
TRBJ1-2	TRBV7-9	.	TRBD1	TGTGCCAGCAGCCCAGACAGGGGTTCCTATGGCTACACCTTC	CASSPDRGSYGYTF
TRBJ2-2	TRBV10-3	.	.	TGTGCCATCAGTGAGTCCCGGGATGCGAACACCGGGGAGCTGTTTTTT	CAISESRDANTGELFF
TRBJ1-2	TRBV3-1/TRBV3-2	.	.	TGTGCCAGCAGCCAAGGGCAGGGAGGACGACCTGGCTACACCTTC	CASSQGQGGRPGYTF
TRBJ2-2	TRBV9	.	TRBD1	TGTGCCAGCAGCGTAGTTCAGGGGGCCGGGGGCACCGGGGAGCTGTTTTTT	CASSVVQGAGGTGELFF
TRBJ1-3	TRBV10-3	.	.	TGTGCCATCAGTGAGTCGAAGGGGAACACCATATATTTT	CAISESKGNTIYF
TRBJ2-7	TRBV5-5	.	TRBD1	TGTGCCAGCAGCTTGCAGGGGGCCACTCCCTACGAGCAGTACTTC	CASSLQGATPYEQYF
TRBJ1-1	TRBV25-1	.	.	TGTGCCAGCAGTGCACTGATGAACACTGAAGCTTTCTTT	CASSALMNTEAFF
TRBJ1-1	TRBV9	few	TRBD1	TGTGCCAGCAGCACGAGACAGGGAGGAACTGAAGCTTTCTTT	CASSTRQGGTEAFF
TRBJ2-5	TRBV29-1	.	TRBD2	TGCAGCGGAGCCGGGACTAGCGGGGGGTTCCAAGAGACCCAGTACTTC	CSGAGTSGGFQETQYF
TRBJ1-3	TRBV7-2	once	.	TGTGCCAGCAGCTTAGGGACGGGAGGAAACACCATATATTTT	CASSLGTGGNTIYF
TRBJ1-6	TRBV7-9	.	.	TGTGCCAGCAGCACCTCAGGGTCCCATTCACCCCTCCACTTT	CASSTSGSHSPLHF
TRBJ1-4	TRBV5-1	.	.	TGCGCCAGCAGCTTGGACAGGGTTAATGAAAAACTGTTTTTT	CASSLDRVNEKLFF
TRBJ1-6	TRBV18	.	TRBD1	TGTGCCAGCTCACCACAGGACAGGGGTGGTAATTCACCCCTCCACTTT	CASSPQDRGGNSPLHF
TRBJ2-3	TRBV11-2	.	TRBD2	TGTGCCAGCAGCTTAGTCCCAGCAGCGGGGAATACGCAGTATTTT	CASSLVPAAGNTQYF
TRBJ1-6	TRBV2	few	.	TGTGCCAGCAGGAGGACAGTTGATAATTCACCCCTCCACTTT	CASRRTVDNSPLHF
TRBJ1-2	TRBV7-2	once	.	TGTGCCAGCAGCTTACAGGCAGAAGCCGGCTATGGCTACACCTTC	CASSLQAEAGYGYTF
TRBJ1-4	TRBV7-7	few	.	TGTGCCAGCAGCTTGAGGGCAAATGAAAAACTGTTTTTT	CASSLRANEKLFF
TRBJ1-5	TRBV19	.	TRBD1	TGTGCCAGTAGTCTACGGACAGGGGGGTATAGCAATCAGCCCCAGCATTTT	CASSLRTGGYSNQPQHF
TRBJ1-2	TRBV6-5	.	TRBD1	TGTGCCAGCAGGGACAGGGCCGCTAACTATGGCTACACCTTC	CASRDRAANYGYTF
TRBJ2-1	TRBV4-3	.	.	TGCGCCAGCAGCCAAGATCCCAGGGCGAGCTCCGGTGAGCAGTTCTTC	CASSQDPRASSGEQFF
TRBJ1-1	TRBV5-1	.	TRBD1	TGCGCCAGCAGCTTGGGGGACAGAGTTATGAACACTGAAGCTTTCTTT	CASSLGDRVMNTEAFF
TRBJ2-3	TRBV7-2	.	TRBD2	TGTGCCAGCAGCTTAGTGGCTAGCGGGGCCTCAGGGGATACGCAGTATTTT	CASSLVASGASGDTQYF
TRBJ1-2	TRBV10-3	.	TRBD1	TGTGCCATCAGTGGGATCGGCGGGACAGGGGCGGCCTATGGCTACACCTTC	CAISGIGGTGAAYGYTF
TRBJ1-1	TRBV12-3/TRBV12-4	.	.	TGTGCCAGCACTGGGACATACGGAGCTTTCTTT	CASTGTYGAFF